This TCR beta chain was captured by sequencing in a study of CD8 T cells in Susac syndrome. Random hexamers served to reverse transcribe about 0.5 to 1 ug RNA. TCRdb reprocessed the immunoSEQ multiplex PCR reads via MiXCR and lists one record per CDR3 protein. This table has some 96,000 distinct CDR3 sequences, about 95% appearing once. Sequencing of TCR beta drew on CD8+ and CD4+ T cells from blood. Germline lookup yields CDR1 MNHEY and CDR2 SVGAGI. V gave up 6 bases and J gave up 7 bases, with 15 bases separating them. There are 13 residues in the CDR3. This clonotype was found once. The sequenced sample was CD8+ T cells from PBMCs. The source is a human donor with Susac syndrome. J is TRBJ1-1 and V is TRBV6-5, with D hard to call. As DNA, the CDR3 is TGTGCCAGCAGGGCGTACAAGGGCAGTGAAGCTTTCTTT. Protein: CASRAYKGSEAFF.